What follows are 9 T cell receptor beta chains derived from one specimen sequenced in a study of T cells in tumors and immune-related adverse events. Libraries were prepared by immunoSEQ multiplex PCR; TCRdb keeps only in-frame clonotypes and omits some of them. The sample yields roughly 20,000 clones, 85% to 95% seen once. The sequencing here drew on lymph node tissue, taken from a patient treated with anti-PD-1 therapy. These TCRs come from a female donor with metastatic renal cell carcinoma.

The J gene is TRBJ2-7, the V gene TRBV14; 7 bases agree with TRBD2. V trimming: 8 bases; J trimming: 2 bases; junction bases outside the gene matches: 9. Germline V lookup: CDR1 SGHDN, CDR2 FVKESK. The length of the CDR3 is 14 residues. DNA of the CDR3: TGTGCCAGCCGACGGGGAGGGGCAGCCTACGAGCAGTACTTC. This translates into CASRRGGAAYEQYF.

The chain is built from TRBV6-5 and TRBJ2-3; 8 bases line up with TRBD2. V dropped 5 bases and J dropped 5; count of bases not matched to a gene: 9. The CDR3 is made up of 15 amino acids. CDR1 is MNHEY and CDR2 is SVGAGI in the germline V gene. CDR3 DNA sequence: TGTGCCAGCAGTCCCGGGGGGGAGGGCCTAGATACGCAGTATTTT. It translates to CASSPGGEGLDTQYF.

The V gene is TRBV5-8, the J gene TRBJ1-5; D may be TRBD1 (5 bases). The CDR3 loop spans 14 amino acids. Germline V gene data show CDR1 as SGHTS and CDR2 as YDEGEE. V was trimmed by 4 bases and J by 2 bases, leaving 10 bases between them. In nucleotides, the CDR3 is TGTGCCAGCAGCGGCCAGACAGGCAATCAGCCCCAGCATTTT. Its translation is CASSGQTGNQPQHF.

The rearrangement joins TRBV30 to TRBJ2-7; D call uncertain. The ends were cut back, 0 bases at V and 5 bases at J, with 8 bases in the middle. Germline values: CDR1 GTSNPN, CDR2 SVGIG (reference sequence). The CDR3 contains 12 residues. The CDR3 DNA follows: TGTGCCTGGAGTGTATCGGCACACGAGCAGTACTTC. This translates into CAWSVSAHEQYF.

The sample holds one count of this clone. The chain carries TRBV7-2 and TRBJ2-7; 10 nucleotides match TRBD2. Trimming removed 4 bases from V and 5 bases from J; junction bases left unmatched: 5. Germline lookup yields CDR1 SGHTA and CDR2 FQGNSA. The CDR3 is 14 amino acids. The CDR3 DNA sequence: TGTGCCAGCAGCTCTCTAGCGGGAGTACACGAGCAGTACTTC. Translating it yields CASSSLAGVHEQYF.

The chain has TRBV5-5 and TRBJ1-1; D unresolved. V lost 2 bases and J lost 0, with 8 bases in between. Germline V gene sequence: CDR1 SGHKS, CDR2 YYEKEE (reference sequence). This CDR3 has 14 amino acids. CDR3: CASSLQRMNTEAFF. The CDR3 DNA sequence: TGTGCCAGCAGCTTACAGAGGATGAACACTGAAGCTTTCTTT.

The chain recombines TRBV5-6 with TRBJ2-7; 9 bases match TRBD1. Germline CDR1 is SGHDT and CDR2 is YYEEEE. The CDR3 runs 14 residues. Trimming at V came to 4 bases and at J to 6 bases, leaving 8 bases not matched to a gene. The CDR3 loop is CASSTRQGVGEQYF. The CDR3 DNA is TGTGCCAGCAGCACCAGACAGGGGGTGGGCGAGCAGTACTTC.

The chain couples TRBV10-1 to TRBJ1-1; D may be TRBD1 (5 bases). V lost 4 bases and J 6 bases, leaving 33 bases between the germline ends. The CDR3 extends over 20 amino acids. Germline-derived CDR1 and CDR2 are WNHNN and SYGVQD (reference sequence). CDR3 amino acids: CASSGVDQGVISPTYPEAFF. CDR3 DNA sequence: TGCGCCAGCAGTGGAGTTGACCAGGGAGTGATTTCCCCCACATACCCTGAAGCTTTCTTT.

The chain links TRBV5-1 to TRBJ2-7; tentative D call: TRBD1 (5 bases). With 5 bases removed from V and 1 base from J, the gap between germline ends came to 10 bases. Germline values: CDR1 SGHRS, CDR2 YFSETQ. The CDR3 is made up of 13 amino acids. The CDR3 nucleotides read TGCGCCAGCAGAAAACAGGAGTCCTACGAGCAGTACTTC. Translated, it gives CASRKQESYEQYF. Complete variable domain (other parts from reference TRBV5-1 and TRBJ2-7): KAGVTQTPRYLIKTRGQQVTLSCSPISGHRSVSWYQQTPGQGLQFLFEYFSETQRNKGNFPGRFSGRQFSNSRSEMNVSTLELGDSALYLCASRKQESYEQYFGPGTRLTVT.